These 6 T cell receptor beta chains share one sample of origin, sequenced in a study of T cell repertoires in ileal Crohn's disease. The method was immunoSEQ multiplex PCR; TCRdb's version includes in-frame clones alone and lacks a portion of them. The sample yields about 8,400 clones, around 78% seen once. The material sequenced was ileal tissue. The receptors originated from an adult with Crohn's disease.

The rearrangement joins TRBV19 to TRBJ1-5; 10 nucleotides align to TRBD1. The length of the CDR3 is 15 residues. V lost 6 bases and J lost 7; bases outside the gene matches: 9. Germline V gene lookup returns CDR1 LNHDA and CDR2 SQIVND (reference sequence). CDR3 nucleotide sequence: TGTGCCAGTAGCTCCGGGACAGGGGTGAGGCAGCCCCAGCATTTT. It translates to CASSSGTGVRQPQHF.

CDR3 sequence (DNA): TGTGCCAGCAGCGCTAGTTCGGGCAGGGGAGGGGTTCGGGAGCAGTTCTTC. It yields the protein CASSASSGRGGVREQFF. The chain recombines TRBV9 with TRBJ2-1; TRBD2 might be the D (7 bases). Trimming removed 3 bases from V and 10 bases from J, with 26 bases in between. This CDR3 spans 17 amino acids. The V gene's germline CDR1 is SGDLS and CDR2 YYNGEE.

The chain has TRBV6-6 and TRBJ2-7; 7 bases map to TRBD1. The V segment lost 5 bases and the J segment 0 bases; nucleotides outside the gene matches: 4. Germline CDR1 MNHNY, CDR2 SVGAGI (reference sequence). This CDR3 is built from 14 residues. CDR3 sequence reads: CASSHRGSSYEQYF. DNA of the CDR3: TGTGCCAGCAGTCACAGGGGCAGCTCCTACGAGCAGTACTTC.

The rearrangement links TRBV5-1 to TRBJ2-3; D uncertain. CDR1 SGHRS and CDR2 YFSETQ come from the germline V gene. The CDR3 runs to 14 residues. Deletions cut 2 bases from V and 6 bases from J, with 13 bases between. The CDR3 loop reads CASSFTFGADTQYF. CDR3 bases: TGCGCCAGCAGCTTCACCTTCGGAGCTGATACGCAGTATTTT.

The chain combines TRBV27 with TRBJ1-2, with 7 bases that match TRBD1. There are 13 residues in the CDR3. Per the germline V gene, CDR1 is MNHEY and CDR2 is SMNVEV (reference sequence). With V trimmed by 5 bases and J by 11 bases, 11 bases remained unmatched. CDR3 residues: CASSHQPTGTYTF. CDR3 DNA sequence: TGTGCCAGCAGTCACCAGCCGACAGGGACGTACACCTTC.

The chain's CDR3 is CASSLLAGSDTQYF. CDR3 coding DNA: TGTGCCAGCAGCTTACTGGCTGGCTCAGATACGCAGTATTTT. The chain has TRBV11-2 and TRBJ2-3, with D unclear. Germline lookup yields CDR1 SGHAT and CDR2 FQNNGV. The CDR3 runs 14 residues. V was cut by 2 bases and J by 4 bases, with 10 bases left in between. Looking up the rest from reference TRBV11-2 and TRBJ2-3 gives the full variable domain: EAGVAQSPRYKIIEKRQSVAFWCNPISGHATLYWYQQILGQGPKLLIQFQNNGVVDDSQLPKDRFSAERLKGVDSTLKIQPAKLEDSAVYLCASSLLAGSDTQYFGPGTRLTVL.